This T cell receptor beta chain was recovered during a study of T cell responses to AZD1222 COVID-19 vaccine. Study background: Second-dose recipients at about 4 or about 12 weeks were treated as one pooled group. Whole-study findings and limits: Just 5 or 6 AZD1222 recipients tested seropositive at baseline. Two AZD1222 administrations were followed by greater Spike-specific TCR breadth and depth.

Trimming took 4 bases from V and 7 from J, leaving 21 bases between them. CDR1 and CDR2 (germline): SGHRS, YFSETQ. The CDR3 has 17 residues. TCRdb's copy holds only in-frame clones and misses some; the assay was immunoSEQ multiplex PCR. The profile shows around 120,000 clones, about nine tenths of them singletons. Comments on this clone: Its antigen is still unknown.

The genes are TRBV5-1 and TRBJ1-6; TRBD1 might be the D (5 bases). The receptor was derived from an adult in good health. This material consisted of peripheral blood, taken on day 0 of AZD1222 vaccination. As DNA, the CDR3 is TGCGCCAGCAGCGCCGATCACTTAGGGGTAGGGAATTCACCCCTCCACTTT. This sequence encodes CASSADHLGVGNSPLHF. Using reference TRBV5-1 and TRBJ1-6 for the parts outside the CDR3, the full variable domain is KAGVTQTPRYLIKTRGQQVTLSCSPISGHRSVSWYQQTPGQGLQFLFEYFSETQRNKGNFPGRFSGRQFSNSRSEMNVSTLELGDSALYLCASSADHLGVGNSPLHFGNGTRLTVT.